The 2 T cell receptor beta chains below come from one sample, sequenced in a study of OX40 agonist ivuxolimab in advanced cancers. TCRdb's copy holds only in-frame clones and misses some; the assay was immunoSEQ multiplex PCR. Of more than 80,000 clones listed, roughly nine tenths are singletons. The sample in question was CD4+ or CD8+ T cells sorted from blood, obtained in a trial of the OX40 agonist ivuxolimab. Every receptor here comes from an adult with an advanced solid tumor such as melanoma, head and neck, liver or kidney cancer.

The chain has TRBV6-5 and TRBJ2-7; 9 bases agree with TRBD1. This CDR3 spans 15 amino acids. V gave up 6 bases and J gave up 0 bases; unmatched junction bases: 6. Germline assignment: CDR1 MNHEY and CDR2 SVGAGI. CDR3 region: CASSPRDRDSYEQYF. The DNA for the CDR3 is TGTGCCAGCAGCCCCAGGGACAGGGACTCCTACGAGCAGTACTTC.

A single count supports this clone. V usage is TRBV10-2 and J usage is TRBJ2-7; TRBD2 might be the D (5 bases). CDR1 is WSHSY, CDR2 SAAADI, per germline. Trimming shortened V by 6 bases and J by 0 bases, and 9 bases separated the two germline ends. The CDR3 is 13 residues long. CDR3 amino acids: CASSLASSYEQYF. The CDR3 DNA reads TGCGCCAGCAGCCTAGCTAGCTCCTACGAGCAGTACTTC.